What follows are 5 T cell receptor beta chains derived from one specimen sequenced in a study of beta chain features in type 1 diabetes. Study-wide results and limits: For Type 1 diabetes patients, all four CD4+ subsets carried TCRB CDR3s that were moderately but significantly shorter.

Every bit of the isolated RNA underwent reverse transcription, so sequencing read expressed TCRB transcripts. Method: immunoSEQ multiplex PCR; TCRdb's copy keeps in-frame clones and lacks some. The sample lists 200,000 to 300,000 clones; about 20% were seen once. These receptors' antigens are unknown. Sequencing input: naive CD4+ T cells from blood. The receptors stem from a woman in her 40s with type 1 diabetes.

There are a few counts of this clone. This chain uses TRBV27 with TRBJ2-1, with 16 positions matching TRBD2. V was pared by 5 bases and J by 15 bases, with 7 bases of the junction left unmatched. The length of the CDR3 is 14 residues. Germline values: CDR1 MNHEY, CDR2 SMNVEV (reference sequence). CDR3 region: CASSATGLAGGLFF. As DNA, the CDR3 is TGTGCCAGCAGTGCAACGGGACTAGCGGGGGGGTTGTTCTTC.

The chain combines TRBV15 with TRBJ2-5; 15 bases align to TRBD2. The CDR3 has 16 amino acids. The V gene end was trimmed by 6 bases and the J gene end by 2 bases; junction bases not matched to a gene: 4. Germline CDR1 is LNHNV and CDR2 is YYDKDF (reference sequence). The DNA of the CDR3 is TGTGCCACCAGAGGTGGACTAGCGGGGGGGCAAGAGACCCAGTACTTC. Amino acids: CATRGGLAGGQETQYF.

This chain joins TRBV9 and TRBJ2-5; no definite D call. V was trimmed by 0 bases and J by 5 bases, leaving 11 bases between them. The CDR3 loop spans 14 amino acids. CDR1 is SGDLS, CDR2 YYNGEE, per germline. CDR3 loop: CASSVGADPETQYF. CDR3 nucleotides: TGTGCCAGCAGCGTAGGGGCCGACCCGGAGACCCAGTACTTC.

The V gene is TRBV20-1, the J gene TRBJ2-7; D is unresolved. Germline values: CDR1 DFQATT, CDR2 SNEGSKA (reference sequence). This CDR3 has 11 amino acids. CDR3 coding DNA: TGCAGCGCACATCGCTCCTACGAGCAGTACTTC. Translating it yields CSAHRSYEQYF.

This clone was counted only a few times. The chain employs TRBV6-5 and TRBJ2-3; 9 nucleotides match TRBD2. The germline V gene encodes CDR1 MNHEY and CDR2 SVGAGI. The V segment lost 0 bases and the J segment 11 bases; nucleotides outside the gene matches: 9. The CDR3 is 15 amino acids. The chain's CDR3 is CASSYSNRLAGKQYF. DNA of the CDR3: TGTGCCAGCAGTTACTCGAATCGGCTAGCGGGAAAGCAGTATTTT.